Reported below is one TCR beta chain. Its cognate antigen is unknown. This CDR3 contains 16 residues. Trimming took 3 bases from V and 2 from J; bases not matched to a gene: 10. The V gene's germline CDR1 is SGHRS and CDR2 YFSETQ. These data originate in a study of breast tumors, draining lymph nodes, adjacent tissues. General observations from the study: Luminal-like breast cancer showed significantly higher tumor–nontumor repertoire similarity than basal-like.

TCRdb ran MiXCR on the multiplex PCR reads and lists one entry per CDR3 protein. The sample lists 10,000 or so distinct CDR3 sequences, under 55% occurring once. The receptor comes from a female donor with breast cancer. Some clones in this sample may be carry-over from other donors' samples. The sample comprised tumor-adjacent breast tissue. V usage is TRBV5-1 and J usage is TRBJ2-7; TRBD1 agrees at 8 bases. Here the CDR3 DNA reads TGCGCCAGCAGCTCGGGCAGGGGGCTAGGGACCTACGAGCAGTACTTC. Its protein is CASSSGRGLGTYEQYF.